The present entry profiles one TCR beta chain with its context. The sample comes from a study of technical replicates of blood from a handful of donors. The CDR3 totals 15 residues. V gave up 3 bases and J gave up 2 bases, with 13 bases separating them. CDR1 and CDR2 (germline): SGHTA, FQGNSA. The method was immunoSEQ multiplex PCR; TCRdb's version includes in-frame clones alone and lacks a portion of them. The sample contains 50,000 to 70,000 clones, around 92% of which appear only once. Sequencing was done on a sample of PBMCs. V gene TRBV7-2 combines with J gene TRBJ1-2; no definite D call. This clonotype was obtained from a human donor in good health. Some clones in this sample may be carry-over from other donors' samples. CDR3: CASSFGTGINYGYTF. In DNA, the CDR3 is TGTGCCAGCAGCTTTGGCACCGGGATCAACTATGGCTACACCTTC.